The 10 T cell receptor beta chains listed next were all sequenced from one sample in a study of T cells in Graves' hyperthyroidism and ophthalmopathy. Template material for amplifying TCR beta CDR3 regions consisted of RNA transcripts. Initially, a first-round RT-PCR of the TCR CDR3 employed the HTBI primer set. Via MiXCR, TCRdb re-called the multiplex PCR reads, giving one row per CDR3 protein. This table holds 640,000 or so distinct CDR3 sequences, 12% to 15% found once. The sample taken for sequencing was blood. The receptors come from a woman aged 18-35 years with Graves' ophthalmopathy.

This clonotype was seen more than once but under ten times. The genes are TRBV6-1 and TRBJ2-5, with unresolved D. V lost 5 bases to trimming and J lost 4 bases, with 14 bases between them. This CDR3 has 14 residues. Germline CDR1 and CDR2: MNHNS and SASEGT. Here the CDR3 DNA reads TGTGCCAGCAGTTTTAGTCTTGTGGGAGAGACCCAGTACTTC. Amino acid sequence: CASSFSLVGETQYF.

This chain joins TRBV20-1 and TRBJ1-2; D might be TRBD1 (5 bases). V lost 3 bases to trimming and J lost 4 bases, with 12 bases between them. Germline V gene sequence: CDR1 DFQATT, CDR2 SNEGSKA (reference sequence). This CDR3 is 13 amino acids long. The CDR3 loop reads CSASEGTIYGYTF. The CDR3 DNA reads TGCAGTGCTAGTGAGGGGACCATCTATGGCTACACCTTC.

J is TRBJ1-2 and V is TRBV20-1; tentative D call: TRBD1 (5 bases). CDR3 length: 14 amino acids. Germline V gene data show CDR1 as DFQATT and CDR2 as SNEGSKA (reference sequence). Trimming took off 5 bases at V and 2 bases at J, with 15 bases between the two ends. CDR3 residues: CSARPGLTNYGYTF. The CDR3 DNA follows: TGCAGTGCTCGCCCAGGGTTAACCAACTATGGCTACACCTTC.

This clonotype was found many times. The genes are TRBV20-1 and TRBJ2-3; 12 bases agree with TRBD2. The V gene's germline CDR1 is DFQATT and CDR2 SNEGSKA (reference sequence). The J segment lost 2 bases and the V segment lost 5 bases, leaving 11 bases of the junction unmatched. The CDR3 runs to 17 residues. This chain's CDR3 is CSASGTSGLSFTDTQYF. Here the CDR3 DNA reads TGCAGTGCTTCCGGGACTAGCGGGCTTTCGTTCACAGATACGCAGTATTTT.

This clonotype appeared many times. This sequence joins TRBV28 and TRBJ2-3, with 13 bases fitting TRBD2. The CDR3 sequence is 16 residues long. Germline CDR1 is MDHEN and CDR2 is SYDVKM. The V gene end was trimmed by 6 bases and the J gene end by 5 bases; junction bases not matched to a gene: 8. Here the CDR3 reads CASSPGLAGLRDTQYF. The CDR3 nucleotides read TGTGCCAGCAGCCCGGGACTAGCGGGGTTGAGAGATACGCAGTATTTT.

This clonotype occurred many times. This chain joins TRBV7-9 and TRBJ2-7, with TRBD2 as a possible D gene (6 bases). From germline, CDR1 is SEHNR and CDR2 FQNEAQ (reference sequence). CDR3 size: 14 residues. V lost 5 bases to trimming and J lost 5 bases, with 16 bases between them. The CDR3 here is CASSPSGQGDEQYF. The DNA of the CDR3 is TGTGCCAGCAGCCCGAGCGGGCAGGGCGACGAGCAGTACTTC.

About this clonotype itself: One base away lies a much larger clone, so this may be a sequencing read error. The chain links TRBV10-3 to TRBJ2-1, with 10 positions matching TRBD2. The DNA end lines up better with TRBJ2-7; the J call may be wrong. This CDR3 has 21 residues. The germline gives CDR1 ENHRY, CDR2 SYGVKD. The CDR3 DNA sequence: TGTGCCATCAGTGGGGAGGGGGTCTTGCTAGCGGGAGCTAGCTCCTACAATGAGCAGTACTTC. This sequence encodes CAISGEGVLLAGASSYNEQYF.

The rearrangement links TRBV20-1 to TRBJ2-7, with 7 positions matching TRBD1. This CDR3 is built from 13 residues. Trimming took 5 bases from V and 3 from J; bases not matched to a gene: 7. CDR1 DFQATT and CDR2 SNEGSKA come from the germline V gene (reference sequence). CDR3 region: CSAHRTGFYEQYF. The DNA of the CDR3 is TGCAGTGCTCACCGGACAGGATTCTACGAGCAGTACTTC.

This clonotype has a count of ten or more. The CDR3, as DNA: TGTGCCAGCAGCCCGGGGCGGGGTACCTACGAGCAGTACTTC. This sequence encodes CASSPGRGTYEQYF. The V and J genes are TRBV28 and TRBJ2-7; TRBD2 is a possible D gene (6 bases). This CDR3 contains 14 residues. Germline V CDR1 and CDR2: MDHEN, SYDVKM. Trimming left V 6 bases short and J 2 bases short, with 14 bases between.

The J gene is TRBJ2-7, the V gene TRBV7-9; 9 nucleotides agree with TRBD1. CDR3 length equals 19 residues. V shed 1 base and J 2 bases; nucleotides not matched to a gene: 15. Germline assignment: CDR1 SEHNR and CDR2 FQNEAQ (reference sequence). Written as DNA, the CDR3 is TGTGCCAGCAGCTTAGGGGCTGGATTGGGGACAGGGATAGCCTACGAGCAGTACTTC. It yields the protein CASSLGAGLGTGIAYEQYF.